This entry concerns a single T cell receptor beta chain. Its antigen remains unidentified. The data derive from a study of cytomegalovirus exposure and HLA in healthy donors. Study at large: A prior analysis found some 110 million unique TCR beta sequences from approximately 200 million T cells. Approximately 85 million unique TCRs from HLA-typed donors were held in an early data release. Notes on the study in general: Some V segments could not be told apart, so they were left out, TRBV6-2 and TRBV6-3 among them. Differences between HLA loci emerged in a later analysis of TCR association rates, with DRB1 most and HLA-C fewest.

The V gene lost 8 bases and the J gene lost 6 bases, with 14 bases spanning the gap. Per germline, CDR1 WSHSY and CDR2 SAAADI. The CDR3 length is 13 residues. With 60 Vbeta and 13 Jbeta primers, the PCR was carried out. Produced via immunoSEQ multiplex PCR; TCRdb's table is partial and in-frame only. The sample has about 83,000 clones, 60% to 85% seen once. Sequencing input: PBMCs. The chain has TRBV10-2 and TRBJ1-5; D remains unclear. The TCR comes from a young man in good health and CMV-seropositive. For the CDR3, the DNA is TGCGCCAGCGGAGGGTTGGTCAGTCAGCCCCAGCATTTT. Its protein is CASGGLVSQPQHF.